This entry lists 16 T cell receptor beta chains sequenced from one sample in a study of cytomegalovirus exposure and HLA in healthy donors. The PCR contained 60 Vbeta and 13 Jbeta primers. Clones were sequenced by immunoSEQ multiplex PCR, and TCRdb holds only the in-frame ones, with some missing. In the table there are some 95,000 clones, under 75% of which are singletons. The sample consisted of PBMCs. These receptors originate from a female donor in good health and CMV-seronegative.

This chain uses TRBV7-6 with TRBJ2-5, with D perhaps TRBD1 (6 bases). Germline V gives CDR1 SGHVS, CDR2 FNYEAQ. V was cut by 1 base and J by 9 bases, with 15 bases left in between. The CDR3 runs to 14 residues. CDR3 DNA: TGTGCCAGCAGCTTAGATCAGGGGCAGGAGGCCCAGTACTTC. Translation gives CASSLDQGQEAQYF.

The table lists this clone with a few counts. This chain uses TRBV4-3 with TRBJ2-2; tentatively, D is TRBD2 (6 bases). The germline gives CDR1 LGHNA, CDR2 YSLEER. This CDR3 spans 16 amino acids. Trimming took 1 base from V and 6 from J, leaving 15 bases between them. The CDR3: CASSQGRRDRSGELFF. Here the CDR3 DNA reads TGCGCCAGCAGCCAAGGGAGGCGGGATCGATCCGGGGAGCTGTTTTTT.

This clone was found a few times. The rearrangement links TRBV2 to TRBJ1-2, with 7 bases that match TRBD1. V lost 8 bases and J lost 5; bases outside the gene matches: 11. This CDR3 is built from 14 residues. The germline gives CDR1 SNHLY, CDR2 FYNNEI. The CDR3 here is CASQVDRENYGYTF. CDR3 in DNA: TGTGCCAGCCAGGTCGACAGGGAAAATTATGGCTACACCTTC.

The chain combines TRBV7-9 with TRBJ1-1; D remains ambiguous. Trimming removed 5 bases from V and 1 base from J, with 11 bases in between. This CDR3 region has 14 residues. CDR1 is SEHNR and CDR2 is FQNEAQ in the germline V gene (reference sequence). The CDR3 loop is CASSPRTANTEAFF. The CDR3 bases are TGTGCCAGCAGCCCCCGGACTGCGAACACTGAAGCTTTCTTT.

This chain links TRBV15 with TRBJ2-3; weak D call: TRBD2 (6 bases). The V end lost 1 base, the J end lost 7 bases, and 21 bases lay between the germline ends. The CDR3 is made up of 17 amino acids. Germline-derived CDR1 and CDR2 are LNHNV and YYDKDF (reference sequence). CDR3 nucleotide sequence: TGTGCCACCAGCAGAGGTAGTTCGTTTCGGGACTCCAATACGCAGTATTTT. Translation gives CATSRGSSFRDSNTQYF.

The chain carries TRBV12-5 and TRBJ2-7, with 10 bases lining up with TRBD2. Unmatched junction bases numbered 2, after V lost 3 bases and J lost 6 bases. Germline lookup yields CDR1 LGHNT and CDR2 FRNRAP. The CDR3 contains 13 residues. The CDR3 DNA follows: TGTGCTAGTGGTTTACTAGCGGGGATCGAGCAGTACTTC. This translates into CASGLLAGIEQYF.

The CDR3, as DNA: TGTGCCAGCAGTTCGACAGTGGGCACAGATACGCAGTATTTT. Encoded protein: CASSSTVGTDTQYF. This chain links TRBV6-6 with TRBJ2-3; D possibly corresponds to TRBD1 (5 bases). The CDR3 consists of 14 residues. Between the trimmed V and J ends, which lost 4 bases and 1 base, there was a span of 9 bases. The germline V gene encodes CDR1 MNHNY and CDR2 SVGAGI (reference sequence).

This clone occurred a few times. The V call is TRBV19, the J call TRBJ2-6, with D uncertain. V lost 7 bases, J lost 0 bases, and 10 bases lay in between. The CDR3 has 15 residues. Germline V gene sequence: CDR1 LNHDA, CDR2 SQIVND (reference sequence). The CDR3 nucleotides are TGTGCCAGTATTTCGTTTAGCTCTGGGGCCAACGTCCTGACTTTC. Amino acid sequence: CASISFSSGANVLTF.

The J gene is TRBJ2-7, the V gene TRBV2; TRBD1 might be the D (5 bases). Trimming removed 2 bases at V and 5 bases at J, with 10 bases between. Germline assignment: CDR1 SNHLY and CDR2 FYNNEI. The CDR3 consists of 13 residues. The CDR3 DNA follows: TGTGCCAGCAGTGAACAGGGTTTTGACGAGCAGTACTTC. Translated, it gives CASSEQGFDEQYF.

J is TRBJ2-1 and V is TRBV4-1, with 10 bases matching TRBD2. Germline CDR1 is MGHRA and CDR2 is YSYEKL. This CDR3 is 16 amino acids long. The V segment lost 0 bases and the J segment 8 bases; nucleotides outside the gene matches: 7. CDR3 DNA sequence: TGCGCCAGCAGCCAAGAAGCGCAGCGGGAGGGCGATGAGCAGTTCTTC. Protein sequence: CASSQEAQREGDEQFF.

This chain's CDR3 is CASRSGTGANTEAFF. DNA of the CDR3: TGTGCCAGCAGATCCGGGACAGGAGCGAACACTGAAGCTTTCTTT. This chain connects TRBV11-3 to TRBJ1-1; 8 nucleotides agree with TRBD1. Trimming took 6 bases from V and 1 from J; bases not matched to a gene: 7. This CDR3 region has 15 residues. Germline loops: CDR1 SGHNT, CDR2 YENEEA.

This rearrangement joins TRBV7-2 to TRBJ1-4; 11 bases map to TRBD1. Germline CDR1 is SGHTA and CDR2 is FQGNSA. The V segment lost 1 base and the J segment 7 bases; nucleotides outside the gene matches: 2. The CDR3 contains 15 residues. The CDR3 DNA reads TGTGCCAGCAGCTTAGTCGGACAGGGGGCTGAAAAACTGTTTTTT. It is translated as CASSLVGQGAEKLFF.

V is TRBV9 and J is TRBJ1-1; D gene unclear. This CDR3 comprises 14 residues. Trimming removed 0 bases at V and 8 bases at J, with 14 bases between. The germline V gene encodes CDR1 SGDLS and CDR2 YYNGEE. CDR3 bases: TGTGCCAGCAGCGTAGGTGTAGCCCCTAGGGAAGCTTTCTTT. This encodes CASSVGVAPREAFF.

V gene TRBV5-1 combines with J gene TRBJ2-3, with D tentatively TRBD1 (6 bases). Germline assignment: CDR1 SGHRS and CDR2 YFSETQ. V was cut by 2 bases and J by 1 base, with 11 bases left in between. This CDR3 is 15 amino acids long. The CDR3 loop is CASSLQGPGTDTQYF. The CDR3 region has the DNA TGCGCCAGCAGCTTACAGGGACCCGGCACAGATACGCAGTATTTT.

This clone is a singleton in its sample. This chain links TRBV15 with TRBJ2-2, with a possible D match to TRBD1 (5 bases). V was cut by 9 bases and J by 0 bases, with 8 bases left in between. Germline V gene data show CDR1 as LNHNV and CDR2 as YYDKDF (reference sequence). The CDR3 spans 13 residues. DNA for the CDR3: TGTGCCACATTGGACACGAACACCGGGGAGCTGTTTTTT. Protein sequence: CATLDTNTGELFF.

CDR3 residues: CASRTLGGEQFF. The CDR3 DNA follows: TGTGCCAGCAGGACTTTGGGGGGTGAGCAGTTCTTC. V gene TRBV13 combines with J gene TRBJ2-1; possibly TRBD2 for D (6 bases). Trimming removed 6 bases at V and 9 bases at J, with 12 bases between. This CDR3 has 12 residues. Germline V gene sequence: CDR1 PRHDT, CDR2 FYEKMQ (reference sequence).